Included here is one TCR beta chain sequence, with context. The germline V gene has CDR1 KGHDR and CDR2 SFDVKD. The CDR3 is 16 amino acids. Trimming cost V 4 bases and J 0 bases, with 13 bases left between them. This entry belongs to a study of blood T cell repertoires in COVID-19. Study in general: Sites in the United States, Italy and Spain provided acute and convalescent COVID-19 samples. Sample material is recorded as cDNA or gDNA derived from T cells, B-cell-depleted T cells, or PBMCs.

Original methodology: Estimates of nucleated cell counts were drawn from the amplification of reference gene primers. This table comes from immunoSEQ multiplex PCR, and its TCRdb copy is limited to in-frame clones, with some not included. The DNA was the basis for D and trimming; V, J and clone size are from that table. The profile shows 310,000 or so clones, around 90% of them singletons. Sequencing was done on a sample of peripheral blood. The gene calls are TRBV24-1 and TRBJ2-3, with D unresolved. The clonotype was recovered from a man in his 70s with acute or convalescent COVID-19. CDR3 DNA: TGTGCCACCAGTGACTCCCAGGTATCTAGCACAGATACGCAGTATTTT. It encodes CATSDSQVSSTDTQYF.